This T cell receptor (beta chain) was found in a study of cytomegalovirus exposure and HLA in healthy donors (dated by TCRdb to about 2017). Study-level background: An earlier analysis of several hundred of the donors reported more than 250 Gb of sequence data and 117 million unique TCR beta sequences from about 200 million T cells. HLA typing included class I and class II loci at four-digit resolution. A later genetic analysis used genome-wide SNP genotypes for about 55% of the 666 donors, treating that subset as a discovery cohort. Typing coverage differed by locus: A, B, C, DRB1 and DQB1 were typed in roughly 620-630 donors, DQA1 in 500 to 550, DPA1 in some 610, and DPB1 in 400 to 480. The study profiled the T cell repertoires of fewer than 850 subjects by immunosequencing and related them to cytomegalovirus serostatus. Alongside the repertoire data, information on donor age, sex, ethnicity and CMV serostatus was compiled. About 280 gigabases of sequencing data and approximately 91 million unique TCR sequences made up an early release that covered approximately 620 HLA-typed donors. The genetic ancestry cluster associated with self-reported Caucasian donors included around four fifths of the 398 genotyped donors. About five DR-DQ haplotypes were treated as single units for association and clustering because of strong linkage in the cohort. To predict cytomegalovirus infection status, the study brought together high-throughput TCR immunosequencing, statistical association of individual TCRs with disease status, and machine learning. In addition to the first cohort of roughly 670 subjects, a separate validation cohort of 130 or so different subjects was used. Every discovery cohort repertoire had been produced on one sequencing platform. Among a few hundred genotyped donors of the cohort, an average of about 240,000 unique TCR beta nucleotide sequences were sequenced per donor, around 20% of them non-productive. To study patterns of TCR occurrence, a later analysis re-analyzed previously published TCR beta repertoires from 666 donors and added high-resolution HLA genotyping. The study aimed to test whether cataloging public T cell receptors could reveal signatures of past pathogen exposure. In the later analysis, no new phenotypic data were used to find candidate immune exposures; instead, reliance was placed on TCR beta sequences and their occurrence across donors. An earlier analysis of 587 of the donors used high-throughput TCR beta sequencing to judge whether each TCR beta V gene segment behaved as functional or pseudogenic. Study-level results and caveats: For the cohort, immune exposure information was limited to CMV serostatus. The classifier was reported to diagnose cytomegalovirus status with high specificity and sensitivity in both the original cohort and the validation cohort. Correlated functional status among segregating V segments might reflect linkage disequilibrium, but an unknown experimental factor could not be ruled out. A further reported finding was that TCR beta sequences accurately predicted the HLA-A and HLA-B alleles for most subjects in the first cohort. Most TCR sequences were observed very rarely across donors, whereas some public TCRs were present in many individuals. Because counts were too low, about 18 rarely observed V segments, including chromosome 9 orphons, were excluded from the earlier analysis of a few hundred of the donors. Specific HLA alleles were associated with around 18,000 TCR beta sequences at a false discovery rate of 0.05 in a later analysis. A later analysis found that TCR association rates varied across HLA loci, with DRB1 alleles showing the most associated TCRs and HLA-C alleles the fewest. In a later analysis, most CMV-associated TCR beta chains were found to appear HLA-restricted, with HLA associations seemingly driven largely by CMV exposure. Sequencing depth was assumed to be roughly uniform across donors in the presence/absence analyses, though that assumption may not hold. Strong co-occurrence of HLA alleles, especially DR and DQ, made assigning TCR associations to individual alleles difficult. In a later analysis, HLA-associated TCR beta chains showed more clonal expansion and lower generation probabilities than non-associated chains that were equally common. A later genetic analysis associated a missense DCLRE1C variant with V-gene and J-gene trimming of TCR beta chains, and an independent cohort replicated the association. Because some donors lacked HLA typing at each locus, the association tests relied only on the typed subset. A cluster of highly shared sequence variants was judged likely to be a technical artifact of the sequencing pipeline. Broadly in line with IMGT annotations, most TCR beta V segments showed up in productive rearrangements about 90% or about 30% of the time in an earlier analysis of around 550 of the donors. The cohort was sequenced for TCR beta chains only, and without alpha or paired-chain data the features that could be detected were limited. According to a later genetic analysis, donors in an Asian-associated ancestry cluster had fewer N-insertions in productive TCRs than the approximately 700-donor mean. The authors suggested that the approach could potentially be extended to other disease states and immunological phenotypes. In vitro tests confirmed that a few of the cytomegalovirus-associated TCR beta chains recognize cytomegalovirus antigens. A total of fewer than 200 TCR beta chains were listed by the study as associated with cytomegalovirus. A later analysis reported that several top co-occurrence clusters appeared linked to parvovirus B19, influenza, CMV and Epstein-Barr virus.

With regard to this clone: Its antigen target is currently unknown. Per-base qualities were not stored, and no clone one base away is much larger.

The cohort comprised hundreds of healthy bone marrow donors. At the time of sampling, all cohort members were nominally healthy, though unrecorded immune exposures were likely present. The donor was CMV seropositive and belonged to the group of more than 250 seropositive cohort members. A peripheral blood sample was collected from each donor, and TCR beta sequencing was performed on peripheral blood mononuclear cells. The Qiagen DNeasy Blood Extraction Kit was used to extract genomic DNA from the blood cell samples. The library relied on the immunoSEQ multiplex PCR assay. For the multiplex PCR, a mixture combining 60 forward primers for TCR Vbeta segments and 13 reverse primers for TCR Jbeta segments was used. The CDR3 region of rearranged TCR beta genes was amplified from genomic DNA by a multiplex PCR assay. On the Illumina HiSeq System, the amplified TCR beta libraries were sequenced as 87-base-pair reads. The paper's data handling went like this. In a later analysis, about 80 million unique TCR beta chains were counted across the 690 or so repertoires, and roughly 9.9 million of these chains were shared by at least two donors. A nearest-neighbor algorithm error-corrected the raw reads and collapsed the reads into unique sequences, merging closely related sequences to remove PCR and sequencing errors. Alignment of CDR3 sequences to IMGT reference sequences was used to assign V, D and J gene segments. Each retained sequence needed at least a six-nucleotide match to both a V gene segment and a J gene segment. Rearrangements were called productive when the CDR3 lacked stop codons and stayed in frame with V and J; all others were non-productive. Following IMGT convention, CDR3 was defined as the stretch from the second conserved V-encoded cysteine to the conserved J-encoded phenylalanine. In an earlier analysis of more than 550 of the donors, sequences lacking an unambiguous match to a single V gene segment were excluded. In an earlier analysis of 587 of the donors, a V segment was called functional when productive rearrangements were above 56.7%, and segregating when the standard deviation between donors exceeded 5%. To diagnose cytomegalovirus status from the catalog of TCR beta chain sequences, a statistical classification framework was built. A later analysis assigned V and J genes by comparing TCR nucleotide sequences with IMGT/GENE-DB human TR gene sequences. Using the TCRdist pipeline, a later analysis assigned CDR3 sequences along with most-parsimonious VDJ recombination scenarios. In a later analysis, each TCR beta chain was defined by its CDR3 amino acid sequence together with its V-gene family, and reads lacking a unique V-gene family were excluded. As a way to deal with suspected cross-contamination and a sequencing artifact, a later analysis dropped 450 to 600 nucleotide sequences that were highly shared and had low generation probability. In a later analysis, a clonal expansion index was calculated for each public chain from normalized within-repertoire ranks of inferred template counts. Generation probabilities in a later analysis came from a VDJ recombination model fitted to out-of-frame rearrangements, and those results were checked against IGoR. In a later analysis, hypergeometric tests were used to score TCR-TCR, TCR-HLA and TCR-CMV co-occurrence, with a repertoire-size bias correction applied to TCR pairs. In a later analysis, false discovery rates were estimated by permuting HLA or CMV assignments 20 times. In a later analysis, co-occurring TCRs were grouped with DBSCAN, and TCRdist sequence similarity was added when clustering was performed within HLA-allele-positive subsets. For co-occurrence clustering, repertoires with fewer than 30,000 or more than 120,000 public chains were excluded, along with 5 or 6 repertoires with anomalous nucleotide sharing. TCRdb retrieved this table from immuneACCESS and kept in-frame rearrangements only. Not all clones are present; in checked studies, unresolved V genes account for under half, and no reason is known for the remainder. V, J and clone size are those of that table, while D and trimming were read from the DNA. Within this sample are some 170,000 clones, with 77% of them counted one time only. Around 3.4% of the sample goes to the ten largest clones.

What was sequenced was PBMCs. The source is a woman in her fifties or sixties in good health and CMV-seropositive.

DNA sequence: TGTGCCAGCAGCCCGGGACTTTCTGGGATGGAGACCCAGTACTTC. Its product reads: CASSPGLSGMETQYF. Rearrangement joined TRBV6-5 to TRBJ2-5; a tentative D match to TRBD2 spans 6 bases. According to the germline V gene, CDR1 reads MNHEY and CDR2 reads SVGAGI. V loses 6 bases, J loses 5 bases, and the germline ends lie 19 bases apart. From its cysteine to its phenylalanine, the CDR3 spans 15 amino acids. Only the CDR3 portion is preserved as DNA: 45 bases, with reading frame beginning at the first base.